This TCR beta chain derives from a study of T cells of healthy individuals listed by TCRdb under 2018. The library was prepared using 5' RACE. These reads were obtained on an Illumina MiSeq. TCRdb itself trimmed the public reads at Q25 with fastp, ran MiXCR and retained productive beta chains. Every entry covers one CDR3 protein and lists the most common genes and DNA from its rows. This sample holds fewer than 70,000 distinct CDR3 sequences; roughly 14% were observed only once. Of the sample, approximately 16% is held by the ten largest clones. From cysteine to phenylalanine, the CDR3 is 12 amino acids long. The kept DNA is CDR3 alone, 36 bases in frame from the first base. V ends up 2 bases short and J 4 bases short, with an unmatched junction base count of 1. The germline V gene yields SQVTM for CDR1 and ANQGSEA for CDR2. About this clonotype: Its antigen specificity is not known. It has no much larger one-base neighbor in the sample; base qualities were not kept.

The clonotype originates from a human donor in good health. This sequence uses TRBV29-1 and TRBJ1-1, and TRBD1 matches 7 of the central bases. The sequenced DNA: TGCAGCGTTGAATACAGGGGCACTGAAGCTTTCTTT. Its amino acids are CSVEYRGTEAFF.